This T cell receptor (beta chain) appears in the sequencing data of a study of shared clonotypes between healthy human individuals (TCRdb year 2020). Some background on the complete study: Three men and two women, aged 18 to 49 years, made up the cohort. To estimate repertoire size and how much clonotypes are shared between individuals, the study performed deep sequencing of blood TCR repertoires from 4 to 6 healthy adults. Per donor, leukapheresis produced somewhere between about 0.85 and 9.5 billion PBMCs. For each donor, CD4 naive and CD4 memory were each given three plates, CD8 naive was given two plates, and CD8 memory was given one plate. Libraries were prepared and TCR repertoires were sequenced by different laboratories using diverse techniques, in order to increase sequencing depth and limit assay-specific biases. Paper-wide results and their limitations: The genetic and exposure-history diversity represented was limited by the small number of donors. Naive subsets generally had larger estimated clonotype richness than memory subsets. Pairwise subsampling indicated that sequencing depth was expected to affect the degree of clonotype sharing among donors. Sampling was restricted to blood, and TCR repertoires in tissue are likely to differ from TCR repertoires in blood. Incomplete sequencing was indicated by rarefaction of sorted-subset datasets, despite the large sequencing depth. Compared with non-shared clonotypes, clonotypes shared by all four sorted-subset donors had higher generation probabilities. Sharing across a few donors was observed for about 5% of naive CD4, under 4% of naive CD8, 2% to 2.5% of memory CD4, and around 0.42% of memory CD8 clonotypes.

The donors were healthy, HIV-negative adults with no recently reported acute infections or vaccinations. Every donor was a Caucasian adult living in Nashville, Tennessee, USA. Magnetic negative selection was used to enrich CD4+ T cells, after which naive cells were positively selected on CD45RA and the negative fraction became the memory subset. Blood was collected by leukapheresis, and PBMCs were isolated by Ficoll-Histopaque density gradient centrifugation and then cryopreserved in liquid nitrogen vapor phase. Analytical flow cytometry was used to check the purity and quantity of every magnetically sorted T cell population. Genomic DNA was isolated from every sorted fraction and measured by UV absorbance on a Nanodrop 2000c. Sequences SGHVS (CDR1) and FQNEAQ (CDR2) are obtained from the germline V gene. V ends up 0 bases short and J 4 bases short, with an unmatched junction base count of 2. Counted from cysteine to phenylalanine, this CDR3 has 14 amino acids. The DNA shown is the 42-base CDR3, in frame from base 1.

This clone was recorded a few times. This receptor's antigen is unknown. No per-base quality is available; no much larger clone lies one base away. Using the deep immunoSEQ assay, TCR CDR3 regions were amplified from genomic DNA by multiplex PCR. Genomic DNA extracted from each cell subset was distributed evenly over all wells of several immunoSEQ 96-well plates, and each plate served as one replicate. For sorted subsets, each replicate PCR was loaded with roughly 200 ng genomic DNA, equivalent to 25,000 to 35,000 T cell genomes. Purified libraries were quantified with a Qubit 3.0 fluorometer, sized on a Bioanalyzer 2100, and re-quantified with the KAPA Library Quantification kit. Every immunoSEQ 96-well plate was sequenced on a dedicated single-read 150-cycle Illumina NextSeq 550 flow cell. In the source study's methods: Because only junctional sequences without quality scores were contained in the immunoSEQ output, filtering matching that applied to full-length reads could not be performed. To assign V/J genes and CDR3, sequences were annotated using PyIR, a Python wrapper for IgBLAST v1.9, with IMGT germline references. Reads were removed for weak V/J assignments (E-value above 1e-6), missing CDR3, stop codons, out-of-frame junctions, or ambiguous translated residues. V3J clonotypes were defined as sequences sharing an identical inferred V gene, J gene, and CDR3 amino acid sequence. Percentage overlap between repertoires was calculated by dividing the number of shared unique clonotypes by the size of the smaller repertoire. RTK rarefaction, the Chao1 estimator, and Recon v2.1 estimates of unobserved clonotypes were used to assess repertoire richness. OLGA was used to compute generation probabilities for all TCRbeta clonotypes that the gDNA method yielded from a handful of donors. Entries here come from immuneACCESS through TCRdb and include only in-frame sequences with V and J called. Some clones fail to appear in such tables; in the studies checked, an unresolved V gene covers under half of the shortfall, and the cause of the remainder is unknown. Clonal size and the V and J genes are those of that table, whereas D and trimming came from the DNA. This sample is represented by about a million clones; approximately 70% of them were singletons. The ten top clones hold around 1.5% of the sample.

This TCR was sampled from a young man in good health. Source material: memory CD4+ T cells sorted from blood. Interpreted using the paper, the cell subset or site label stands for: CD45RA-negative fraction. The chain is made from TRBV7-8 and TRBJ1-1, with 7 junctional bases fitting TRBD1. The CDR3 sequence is CASSLAGGGTEAFF. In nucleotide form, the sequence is TGTGCCAGCAGCTTAGCAGGGGGCGGCACTGAAGCTTTCTTT.